Listed here are 2 T cell receptor beta chains from one sample, sequenced in a study of T cell repertoires in cytomegalovirus infection. A single record per CDR3 protein comes from TCRdb applying MiXCR to the reads. The sample lists 900,000 to 950,000 distinct CDR3 sequences, approximately 31% occurring once. These receptors lack a known antigen. The material was cultured CD8+ T cells from PBMCs, obtained from culture after CMV antigen stimulation. The receptors here all came from a human donor in good health (CMV status not recorded). Some clones in this sample may be carry-over from other donors' samples.

About this clonotype: A much larger clone differs from this one at a single base, so this may be a read error. The chain links TRBV5-4 to TRBJ1-4, with D perhaps TRBD1 (6 bases). CDR3 length equals 15 residues. Germline CDR1 and CDR2: SGHNT and YYREEE (reference sequence). The CDR3 DNA reads TGTGCCGGCAGCTTGATAACAGGGCAGGGTGAAAAACTGTTTTTT. As protein: CAGSLITGQGEKLFF.

The chain carries TRBV4-1 and TRBJ1-5; D is undetermined. Trimming stripped 4 bases from V and 4 bases from J, with 8 bases between. The CDR3 runs 13 residues. Germline CDR1 is MGHRA and CDR2 is YSYEKL. CDR3 sequence reads: CASSPLDNQPQHF. The CDR3 bases are TGCGCCAGCAGCCCATTGGATAATCAGCCCCAGCATTTT.